This entry lists 22 T cell receptor beta chains sequenced from one sample in a study of blood T cell repertoires in COVID-19. The method was immunoSEQ multiplex PCR; TCRdb's version includes in-frame clones alone and lacks a portion of them. The sample records hundreds of thousands of clones, around 84% being singletons. Sample: PBMCs or T cells enriched from blood (not recorded which). These receptors originate from a woman in her forties or fifties who had recovered from COVID-19.

This clone was counted once. The V call is TRBV30, the J call TRBJ1-1, with a tentative D call TRBD1 (6 bases). Trimming took 2 bases from V and 10 from J, leaving 14 bases between them. This CDR3 has 12 amino acids. Germline V gene sequence: CDR1 GTSNPN, CDR2 SVGIG (reference sequence). The CDR3 loop is CAWSIGTSGAFF. The DNA for the CDR3 is TGTGCCTGGAGTATAGGGACATCTGGAGCTTTCTTT.

V gene TRBV7-8 combines with J gene TRBJ2-7, with 9 bases fitting TRBD2. The trim removed 2 bases at V and 7 bases at J, leaving 12 bases unmatched. Germline-derived CDR1 and CDR2 are SGHVS and FQNEAQ. CDR3 length equals 16 residues. In DNA form, the CDR3 reads TGTGCCAGCAGCTTATGGACTAGCGAGTTGGAGGGGGAGCAGTACTTC. Translation: CASSLWTSELEGEQYF.

This clone is a singleton in its sample. The chain combines TRBV2 with TRBJ1-2; the D gene is possibly TRBD1 (6 bases). The V and J ends lost 7 bases and 4 bases respectively, with 19 bases between them. Germline V gives CDR1 SNHLY, CDR2 FYNNEI. There are 15 residues in the CDR3. The CDR3 protein is CASMGHQLGSYGYTF. CDR3 coding DNA: TGTGCCAGCATGGGACATCAGTTAGGGTCCTATGGCTACACCTTC.

The chain uses TRBV10-3 and TRBJ1-5, with D maybe TRBD1 (6 bases). V lost 3 bases and J lost 11, with 14 bases in between. The CDR3 spans 13 residues. Germline loops: CDR1 ENHRY, CDR2 SYGVKD. The CDR3: CAISEQGPRTQHF. The CDR3 DNA sequence: TGTGCCATCAGTGAACAGGGACCAAGGACCCAGCATTTT.

This chain uses TRBV5-4 with TRBJ1-1, with D possibly matching TRBD1 (5 bases). CDR1 is SGHNT and CDR2 is YYREEE in the germline V gene (reference sequence). The CDR3 spans 15 residues. Trimming removed 4 bases at V and 7 bases at J, with 20 bases between. CDR3 region: CASSLYQNTGSEAFF. The CDR3 bases are TGTGCCAGCAGCCTATACCAGAACACAGGAAGTGAAGCTTTCTTT.

This rearrangement joins TRBV5-4 to TRBJ1-2; D is possibly TRBD1 (6 bases). Between the trimmed V and J ends, which lost 0 bases and 6 bases, there was a span of 9 bases. CDR1 SGHNT and CDR2 YYREEE come from the germline V gene (reference sequence). CDR3 size: 13 residues. CDR3 nucleotides: TGTGCCAGCAGCTTGGTGGGGGCCGATGGCTACACCTTC. Its protein product is CASSLVGADGYTF.

The chain couples TRBV5-1 to TRBJ1-4; 11 bases match TRBD1. J lost 3 bases, V lost 4 bases, and 11 bases had no gene match. The length of the CDR3 is 18 residues. The germline V gene has CDR1 SGHRS and CDR2 YFSETQ. The CDR3 sequence: CASSKSSDRGRPNEKLFF. The CDR3 coding sequence is TGCGCCAGCAGCAAAAGTTCGGACAGGGGGCGGCCTAATGAAAAACTGTTTTTT.

This clone has just a few counts. The CDR3 loop reads CAGDTGGIGNTIYF. The CDR3 DNA follows: TGTGCCGGGGACACAGGGGGTATAGGAAACACCATATATTTT. The chain couples TRBV30 to TRBJ1-3, with 8 bases aligning to TRBD1. Germline lookup yields CDR1 GTSNPN and CDR2 SVGIG (reference sequence). Trimming at V came to 8 bases and at J to 4 bases, leaving 10 bases not matched to a gene. The CDR3 runs 14 residues.

The rearrangement joins TRBV27 to TRBJ1-6, with 9 nucleotides matching TRBD1. Per the germline V gene, CDR1 is MNHEY and CDR2 is SMNVEV (reference sequence). V gave up 5 bases and J gave up 6 bases; unmatched junction bases: 5. The CDR3 loop spans 15 amino acids. The CDR3 sequence: CASSRDRGSNSPLHF. Here the CDR3 DNA reads TGTGCCAGCAGTCGTGACAGGGGGAGTAATTCACCCCTCCACTTT.

The CDR3 DNA reads TGTGCCAGCAGCATCCAAGGGGATTCACCCCTCCACTTT. Translating it yields CASSIQGDSPLHF. The J gene is TRBJ1-6, the V gene TRBV7-3; tentatively, D is TRBD1 (5 bases). The germline V gene encodes CDR1 SGHTA and CDR2 FQGTGA. The CDR3 extends over 13 amino acids. V lost 5 bases, J lost 8 bases, and 10 bases lay in between.

Worth noting for this clone: Other DNA sequences within the sample encode an identical CDR3. The V call is TRBV9, the J call TRBJ2-2, with no clear D. From germline, CDR1 is SGDLS and CDR2 YYNGEE. V was cut by 5 bases and J by 4 bases, with 6 bases left in between. The CDR3 has 12 amino acids. The CDR3 bases are TGTGCCAGCAGTGTTCTCACCGGGGAGCTGTTTTTT. It translates to CASSVLTGELFF.

The CDR3 reads CASSLRTSDANEQFF. As DNA, the CDR3 is TGTGCCAGCAGCTTAAGGACTAGCGATGCAAATGAGCAGTTCTTC. The V and J genes are TRBV11-2 and TRBJ2-1; 9 bases are a match to TRBD2. The CDR3 has 15 amino acids. The V and J ends lost 2 bases and 7 bases, in that order; junction bases with no gene match: 6. The V gene's germline CDR1 is SGHAT and CDR2 FQNNGV.

The chain couples TRBV29-1 to TRBJ1-1, with TRBD1 matching over 8 bases. J gave up 4 bases and V 5 bases, and 3 bases lay outside the gene matches. This CDR3 spans 12 amino acids. Germline V gene data show CDR1 as SQVTM and CDR2 as ANQGSEA. The CDR3 nucleotides read TGCAGCGTTTGGACAGGGAGCACTGAAGCTTTCTTT. It specifies CSVWTGSTEAFF.

J is TRBJ2-7 and V is TRBV6-5; 9 positions match TRBD1. Per the germline V gene, CDR1 is MNHEY and CDR2 is SVGAGI. Trimming took 8 bases from V and 0 from J; bases not matched to a gene: 5. This CDR3 spans 14 amino acids. CDR3 sequence (DNA): TGTGCCAGCGGTCGGACAGGGGTCTCCTACGAGCAGTACTTC. It codes for CASGRTGVSYEQYF.

This clone was recorded only once. V and J are TRBV28 and TRBJ2-7; the D gene is possibly TRBD2 (6 bases). The CDR3 runs 11 residues. CDR1 is MDHEN, CDR2 SYDVKM, per germline. Trimming cost V 5 bases and J 4 bases, with 6 bases left between them. The CDR3 loop is CASSGGYEQYF. CDR3 bases: TGTGCCAGCAGTGGAGGGTACGAGCAGTACTTC. The full variable domain, its missing parts supplied by reference TRBV28 and TRBJ2-7, is DVKVTQSSRYLVKRTGEKVFLECVQDMDHENMFWYRQDPGLGLRLIYFSYDVKMKEKGDIPEGYSVSREKKERFSLILESASTNQTSMYLCASSGGYEQYFGPGTRLTVT.

The chain recombines TRBV15 with TRBJ2-2, with D tentatively TRBD2 (6 bases). The V gene's germline CDR1 is LNHNV and CDR2 YYDKDF (reference sequence). The length of the CDR3 is 17 residues. Trimming left V 0 bases short and J 4 bases short, with 15 bases between. The CDR3 reads CATSRDLGLGGTGELFF. DNA for the CDR3: TGTGCCACCAGCAGAGATCTGGGACTGGGGGGCACCGGGGAGCTGTTTTTT.

This chain uses TRBV6-5 with TRBJ2-7, with TRBD1 as a possible D gene (6 bases). This CDR3 contains 13 residues. V was cut by 5 bases and J by 3 bases, with 11 bases left in between. Germline values: CDR1 MNHEY, CDR2 SVGAGI. This CDR3 is CASSPNRVYEQYF. The CDR3 coding sequence is TGTGCCAGCAGTCCAAACAGGGTCTACGAGCAGTACTTC.

A few counts support this clone. The gene calls are TRBV24-1 and TRBJ1-2; D perhaps matches TRBD1 (6 bases). V dropped 4 bases and J dropped 8 bases, with 13 bases sitting between them. CDR3 size: 13 residues. In germline, CDR1 is KGHDR, CDR2 SFDVKD. The CDR3: CATSEPQGWGYTF. CDR3 nucleotide sequence: TGTGCCACCAGTGAGCCACAGGGATGGGGCTACACCTTC.

The CDR3 protein is CASSANPTGNSPLHF. The CDR3 DNA follows: TGTGCCAGCAGCGCCAATCCTACGGGGAATTCACCCCTCCACTTT. The chain has TRBV9 and TRBJ1-6; D unclear. The CDR3 is made up of 15 amino acids. CDR1 and CDR2 (germline): SGDLS, YYNGEE. The V and J ends lost 3 bases and 7 bases respectively, with 14 bases between them.

This chain links TRBV6-2 or TRBV6-3 with TRBJ2-1, with D tentatively TRBD2 (5 bases). The CDR3 is 13 residues long. The ends were cut back, 2 bases at V and 6 bases at J, with 8 bases in the middle. In germline, CDR1 is MNHEY, CDR2 SVGEGT. CDR3 sequence reads: CASSYLGGNEQFF. CDR3 sequence (DNA): TGTGCCAGCAGTTACCTTGGAGGCAATGAGCAGTTCTTC.

The rearrangement uses TRBV6-5 and TRBJ1-2; D uncertain. This CDR3 has 13 amino acids. Trimming stripped 0 bases from V and 6 bases from J, with 8 bases between. Germline V CDR1 and CDR2: MNHEY, SVGAGI. As DNA, the CDR3 is TGTGCCAGCAGTTACTCAACCGGGAATGGCTACACCTTC. It yields the protein CASSYSTGNGYTF.

The rearrangement uses TRBV7-3 and TRBJ2-1; TRBD1 matches 7 bases. Germline V gives CDR1 SGHTA, CDR2 FQGTGA. CDR3 size: 15 residues. Trimming removed 1 base from V and 6 bases from J; junction bases left unmatched: 6. Here the CDR3 DNA reads TGTGCCAGCAGCTTAAACCGGGACAGCGTCAATGAGCAGTTCTTC. Protein product: CASSLNRDSVNEQFF.